This T cell receptor beta chain was recovered during a study of T cell responses to AZD1222 COVID-19 vaccine. This CDR3 comprises 18 residues. Germline values: CDR1 SGDLS, CDR2 YYNGEE. The J segment lost 5 bases and the V segment lost 1 base, leaving 16 bases of the junction unmatched. The data were produced by immunoSEQ multiplex PCR, yet TCRdb's version contains in-frame clones alone and is incomplete. The sample holds 150,000 to 200,000 clones, about 91% seen once. The study's findings and limits: Targeting of unmutated variant regions was reportedly seen in nearly half of spike-specific TCRs. Spike-specific TCR breadth and depth both grew after two AZD1222 doses.

In this sample, this clone turned up once. The antigen is not known. This TCR was recovered from an adult who received the AZD1222 COVID-19 vaccine. The J gene is TRBJ1-1, the V gene TRBV9; 8 bases match TRBD1. Sequenced here: peripheral blood, sampled 28 days after the second AZD1222 dose. The CDR3 nucleotides are TGTGCCAGCAGCGTATATCCTTTCGGACAGGGCCTACGGACTGAAGCTTTCTTT. Amino acids: CASSVYPFGQGLRTEAFF.